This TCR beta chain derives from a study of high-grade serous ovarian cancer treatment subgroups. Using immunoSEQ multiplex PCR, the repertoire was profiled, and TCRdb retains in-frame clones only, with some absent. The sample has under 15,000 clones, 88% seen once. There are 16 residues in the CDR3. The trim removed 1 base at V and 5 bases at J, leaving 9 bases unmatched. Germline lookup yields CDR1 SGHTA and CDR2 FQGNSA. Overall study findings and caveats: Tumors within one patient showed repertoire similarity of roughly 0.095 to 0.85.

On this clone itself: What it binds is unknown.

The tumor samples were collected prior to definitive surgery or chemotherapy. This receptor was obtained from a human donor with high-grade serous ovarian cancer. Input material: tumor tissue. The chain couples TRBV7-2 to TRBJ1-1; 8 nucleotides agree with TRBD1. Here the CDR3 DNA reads TGTGCCAGCAGCTTAGAGGTGAGGACAGGGCGGACTGAAGCTTTCTTT. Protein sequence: CASSLEVRTGRTEAFF.